This T cell receptor (beta chain) appears in the sequencing data of a study of T cells in women clearing cervical HPV infection. Study at large: Case blood was drawn when the lesion was first found; control blood after infection became undetectable. Only a few women had HLA typing results available.

For this clone: One end of the junction is discordant with germline, which a read error may explain. The read is 3 residues too short to cover the CDR3 end, so that end is filled in from the germline J gene.

Assay used: immunoSEQ multiplex PCR; TCRdb lists only in-frame clones, some missing. The sample spans some 46,000 clones; the ten largest clones claim 35%. Cervical HPV DNA detected by MY09/MY11 PCR, typed by dot-blot. The germline gives CDR1 SEHNR, CDR2 FQNEAQ (reference sequence). This CDR3 region has 15 residues. The chain recombines TRBV7-9 with TRBJ1-1, with D unresolved. The material sequenced was blood buffy coat. The sequence was collected from a woman aged 18 to 75 with a cervical HPV16 infection that either progressed to CIN3+ or cleared (not recorded which). CDR3 region: CSSSLGFSGNTEAFF. The CDR3 DNA, read in part, is TGTTCCAGCAGCTTAGGTTTTTCGGGGAACACTGAA.